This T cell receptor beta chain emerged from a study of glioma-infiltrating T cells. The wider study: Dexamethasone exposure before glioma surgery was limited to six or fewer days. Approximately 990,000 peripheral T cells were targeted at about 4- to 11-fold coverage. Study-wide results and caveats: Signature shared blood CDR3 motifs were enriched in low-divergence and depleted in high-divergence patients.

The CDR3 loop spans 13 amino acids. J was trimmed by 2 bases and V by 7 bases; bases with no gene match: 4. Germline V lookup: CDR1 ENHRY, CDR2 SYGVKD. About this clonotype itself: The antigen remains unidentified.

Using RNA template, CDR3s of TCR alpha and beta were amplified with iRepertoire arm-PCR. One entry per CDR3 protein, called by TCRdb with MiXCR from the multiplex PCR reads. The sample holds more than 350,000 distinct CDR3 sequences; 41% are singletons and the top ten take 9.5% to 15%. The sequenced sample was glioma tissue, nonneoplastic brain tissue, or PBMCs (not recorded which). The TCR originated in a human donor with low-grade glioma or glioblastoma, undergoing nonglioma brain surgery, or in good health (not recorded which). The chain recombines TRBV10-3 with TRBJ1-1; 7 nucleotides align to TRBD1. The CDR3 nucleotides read TGTGCCATCAAAAGGGGGCCAAACACTGAAGCTTTCTTT. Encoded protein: CAIKRGPNTEAFF.